This TCR beta chain was found in a study of PD-1 blockade in classical Hodgkin lymphoma. Study-wide context: Patients were treated with nivolumab at 3 mg/kg, and this was given intravenously every 2 weeks. Study observations and caveats: Similar baseline diversity was found in complete responders and newly diagnosed patients.

Every single patient, without exception, relapsed after autologous stem cell transplantation, and brentuximab vedotin exposure varied. Clones were read by immunoSEQ multiplex PCR, and TCRdb kept only the in-frame ones, dropping some. Altogether 47,000 or so clones are present, approximately 70% being singletons, with the ten largest covering 11%. With respect to this clone: Its antigen is still unknown.

Germline-derived CDR1 and CDR2 are GTSNPN and SVGIG (reference sequence). Trimming took 0 bases from V and 4 from J; bases not matched to a gene: 7. The CDR3 extends over 16 amino acids. The source is a human donor with classical Hodgkin lymphoma. This sample comprised peripheral blood mononuclear cells (PBMCs), obtained at baseline. This sequence joins TRBV30 and TRBJ2-2; 8 nucleotides agree with TRBD2. This CDR3 reads CAWSVSLAGPTGELFF. The DNA for the CDR3 is TGTGCCTGGAGTGTAAGCCTAGCGGGCCCCACCGGGGAGCTGTTTTTT.